What follows is one T cell receptor beta chain and its context. The antigen is not known. With 9 bases clipped from V and 10 bases from J, the junction kept 15 bases outside the gene matches. Germline V lookup: CDR1 SNHLY, CDR2 FYNNEI. This CDR3 comprises 15 residues. The data originate from a study of identical twins. Study results and caveats: Zero-insertion results could be subject to partial confounding by invariant MAIT and iNKT cells.

TCRdb processed the 5' RACE reads anew with MiXCR; each CDR3 protein has one entry. Counted here are about 520,000 distinct CDR3 sequences, roughly a fifth occurring once; the ten biggest clones make up about 0.91%. These data were likewise used in another study, on T cells expressing NK-cell markers. That paper notes: Obtained from sorted CD3+CD56+NKG2C+, CD3+CD56+NKG2C- and CD3+CD56-NKG2C+ T cells were the TCR beta repertoires. The study found these clonotypes also leading the CD3+CD56-NKG2C+ fraction in four donors. HCMV specificity of the expanded NKG2C+ T cell clones stayed unclear.

Sequencing input: CD4+ T cells sorted from blood. The TCR comes from a woman aged 18-29 years in good health. The J gene is TRBJ2-1, the V gene TRBV2, with 10 bases that match TRBD2. The CDR3 DNA follows: TGTGCCAGGGCCGGGTCTAGCGGGAGAGGGGAAGAGCAGTTCTTC. This encodes CARAGSSGRGEEQFF.